The 18 T cell receptor beta chains below were found in one sample sequenced in a study of blood T cell repertoires in COVID-19. TCRdb keeps only in-frame clones here, not all; method: immunoSEQ multiplex PCR. The table includes 100,000 or so clones, about 85% detected once. Source material: peripheral blood. These receptors were collected from a man in his fifties or sixties with acute or convalescent COVID-19.

V usage is TRBV4-2 and J usage is TRBJ1-6; 7 positions agree with TRBD1. CDR1 is LGHNA and CDR2 is YNFKEQ in the germline V gene. This CDR3 region has 16 residues. The J segment lost 5 bases and the V segment lost 0 bases, leaving 4 bases of the junction unmatched. The CDR3 nucleotides are TGTGCCAGCAGCCAAGATCGGACAGGTGATAATTCACCCCTCCACTTT. This sequence encodes CASSQDRTGDNSPLHF.

The chain carries TRBV4-2 and TRBJ1-4, with D possibly matching TRBD1 (6 bases). The CDR3 is 17 residues long. With 3 bases removed from V and 3 bases from J, the gap between germline ends came to 17 bases. CDR1 is LGHNA and CDR2 is YNFKEQ in the germline V gene. CDR3 residues: CASSHLQGMDPNEKLFF. The CDR3 DNA sequence: TGTGCCAGCAGCCACCTCCAGGGGATGGATCCTAATGAAAAACTGTTTTTT.

The chain combines TRBV30 with TRBJ2-1, with TRBD2 matching over 8 bases. The J segment lost 2 bases and the V segment lost 5 bases, leaving 8 bases of the junction unmatched. The CDR3 contains 15 residues. Germline V gives CDR1 GTSNPN, CDR2 SVGIG (reference sequence). This chain's CDR3 is CAWSAGTRTYNEQFF. CDR3 bases: TGTGCCTGGTCAGCCGGGACTAGAACCTACAATGAGCAGTTCTTC.

Written as DNA, the CDR3 is TGCGCCAGCAGTGACCCAGGGTTGAACTATGGCTACACCTTC. Encoded protein: CASSDPGLNYGYTF. The V gene is TRBV10-2, the J gene TRBJ1-2, with D possibly being TRBD1 (5 bases). The V gene's germline CDR1 is WSHSY and CDR2 SAAADI. Trimming cost V 3 bases and J 2 bases, with 10 bases left between them. The CDR3 loop spans 14 amino acids.

The chain is built from TRBV5-1 and TRBJ2-3; no clear D. The ends were cut back, 1 base at V and 5 bases at J, with 5 bases in the middle. This CDR3 region has 12 residues. Germline V CDR1 and CDR2: SGHRS, YFSETQ. The CDR3 DNA reads TGCGCCAGCAGCTTGCAGGAAGATACGCAGTATTTT. Translation gives CASSLQEDTQYF.

The CDR3 loop is CASSVEPFGTGGPLQETQYF. Written as DNA, the CDR3 is TGTGCCAGCAGCGTAGAGCCTTTCGGGACGGGAGGTCCCCTCCAAGAGACCCAGTACTTC. The chain employs TRBV9 and TRBJ2-5; 7 nucleotides agree with TRBD2. Unmatched junction bases numbered 18, after V lost 0 bases and J lost 1 base. This CDR3 region has 20 residues. Looked up from germline, CDR1 is SGDLS and CDR2 is YYNGEE.

The CDR3 sequence is CSVVGQGANYGYTF. The CDR3 coding sequence is TGCAGCGTGGTAGGACAGGGAGCTAACTATGGCTACACCTTC. The chain combines TRBV29-1 with TRBJ1-2; 8 bases fit TRBD1. The germline V gene encodes CDR1 SQVTM and CDR2 ANQGSEA. The CDR3 sequence is 14 residues long. V was pared by 6 bases and J by 0 bases, with 6 bases of the junction left unmatched.

The chain links TRBV27 to TRBJ2-3, with D perhaps TRBD2 (6 bases). This CDR3 has 18 amino acids. Germline CDR1 reads MNHEY; CDR2 reads SMNVEV (reference sequence). With 3 bases removed from V and 4 bases from J, the gap between germline ends came to 23 bases. The CDR3 here is CASSFRSGLPARADTQYF. For the CDR3, the DNA is TGTGCCAGCAGTTTTCGGTCGGGACTTCCAGCCCGCGCAGATACGCAGTATTTT.

The chain joins TRBV18 to TRBJ2-3; D not resolved. This CDR3 is 17 amino acids long. Trimming took off 1 base at V and 0 bases at J, with 14 bases between the two ends. Germline CDR1 is KGHSH and CDR2 is LQKENI. The CDR3 is CASSPRDARESTDTQYF. CDR3 DNA sequence: TGTGCCAGCTCACCACGTGATGCAAGAGAGAGCACAGATACGCAGTATTTT.

This clone was seen a few times. The genes are TRBV5-1 and TRBJ2-5, with a tentative D call TRBD1 (7 bases). The V end lost 10 bases, the J end lost 5 bases, and 21 bases lay between the germline ends. This CDR3 is built from 14 residues. CDR1 and CDR2 from the germline V gene are SGHRS and YFSETQ. The CDR3 DNA follows: TGCGCCGCGCCGCGGGACAGAGCTGGGGAGACCCAGTACTTC. Protein sequence: CAAPRDRAGETQYF.

The rearrangement links TRBV7-2 to TRBJ2-3; TRBD1 is a possible D gene (5 bases). Germline V lookup: CDR1 SGHTA, CDR2 FQGNSA. Trimming pared 2 bases from V and 5 bases from J, leaving 11 bases between. This CDR3 region has 14 residues. CDR3 sequence (DNA): TGTGCCAGCAGCTTATTACCAGGGTTAGATACGCAGTATTTT. This sequence encodes CASSLLPGLDTQYF.

The CDR3 protein is CAISGQDDQPQHF. In DNA form, the CDR3 reads TGTGCCATCAGTGGACAGGATGATCAGCCCCAGCATTTT. The J gene is TRBJ1-5, the V gene TRBV10-3; maybe TRBD1 (6 bases). Per the germline V gene, CDR1 is ENHRY and CDR2 is SYGVKD. V lost 4 bases and J lost 5, with 9 bases in between. The CDR3 totals 13 residues.

The chain is built from TRBV6-2 or TRBV6-3 and TRBJ2-6; 10 bases align to TRBD1. CDR3 length equals 17 residues. Trimming cost V 2 bases and J 0 bases; bases outside gene matches: 1. Germline lookup yields CDR1 MNHEY and CDR2 SVGEGT. CDR3 nucleotides: TGTGCCAGCAGTTACGGGACAGGGGTCTCTGGGGCCAACGTCCTGACTTTC. It yields the protein CASSYGTGVSGANVLTF.

The genes are TRBV6-5 and TRBJ2-7; the match to TRBD1 covers 9 bases. The germline gives CDR1 MNHEY, CDR2 SVGAGI. Trimming cost V 0 bases and J 3 bases; bases outside gene matches: 3. The CDR3 has 15 residues. Written as DNA, the CDR3 is TGTGCCAGCAGTTACTCTGACAGGGGGTTCTACGAGCAGTACTTC. Translating it yields CASSYSDRGFYEQYF.

V gene TRBV7-6 combines with J gene TRBJ2-7; D might be TRBD1 (6 bases). CDR1 and CDR2 from the germline V gene are SGHVS and FNYEAQ. CDR3 length: 16 amino acids. V was pared by 4 bases and J by 4 bases, with 20 bases between. Here the CDR3 reads CASSSRDNRLVYEQYF. In DNA, the CDR3 is TGTGCCAGCAGCTCCAGGGACAACCGTCTGGTATACGAGCAGTACTTC.

The rearrangement joins TRBV6-5 to TRBJ2-7; TRBD2 matches at 7 bases. The CDR3 sequence is 13 residues long. J was trimmed by 3 bases and V by 2 bases; bases with no gene match: 1. Germline CDR1 is MNHEY and CDR2 is SVGAGI. The CDR3 here is CASSYGRVYEQYF. CDR3 nucleotides: TGTGCCAGCAGTTACGGGAGGGTCTACGAGCAGTACTTC.

This clone was recorded a few times. V gene TRBV19 combines with J gene TRBJ2-3; D is ambiguous. Germline V gene sequence: CDR1 LNHDA, CDR2 SQIVND (reference sequence). The CDR3 totals 14 residues. V lost 3 bases and J lost 6, with 13 bases in between. DNA for the CDR3: TGTGCCAGTAGTATCTACAGCCCCACCGATACGCAGTATTTT. Amino acids: CASSIYSPTDTQYF.

This rearrangement joins TRBV6-6 to TRBJ1-4; D perhaps matches TRBD1 (6 bases). CDR3 length: 16 residues. V was shortened by 5 bases and J by 6 bases, with 19 bases between the two germline ends. CDR1 is MNHNY and CDR2 is SVGAGI in the germline V gene (reference sequence). The CDR3 DNA sequence: TGTGCCAGCAGTCTCCGACCGGGACAAAGACATGAAAAACTGTTTTTT. Translation gives CASSLRPGQRHEKLFF.